These 27 T cell receptor beta chains were sequenced from one sample in a study of OX40 agonist ivuxolimab in advanced cancers. Libraries were prepared by immunoSEQ multiplex PCR; TCRdb keeps only in-frame clonotypes and omits some of them. The sample includes approximately 89,000 clones, approximately 91% of them seen just once. Sequencing was performed on CD4+ or CD8+ T cells sorted from blood, taken in a trial of the OX40 agonist ivuxolimab. The receptors shown here come from an adult with an advanced solid tumor such as melanoma, head and neck, liver or kidney cancer.

This rearrangement joins TRBV5-4 to TRBJ2-5, with TRBD1 matching 7 bases. CDR3 length: 14 amino acids. V shed 2 bases and J 3 bases; nucleotides not matched to a gene: 4. CDR1 and CDR2 (germline): SGHNT, YYREEE (reference sequence). CDR3 sequence reads: CASSFSTGEETQYF. The CDR3 coding sequence is TGTGCCAGCAGCTTTAGCACAGGGGAAGAGACCCAGTACTTC.

V and J are TRBV19 and TRBJ2-3, with 9 bases fitting TRBD1. Germline V gene data show CDR1 as LNHDA and CDR2 as SQIVND (reference sequence). The CDR3 contains 15 residues. Losses at the gene ends were 5 bases for V and 2 bases for J; bases not matched to a gene: 5. In nucleotides, the CDR3 is TGTGCCAGTAGTTCAGACAGGGGGGACACAGATACGCAGTATTTT. The encoded protein is CASSSDRGDTDTQYF.

The V gene is TRBV7-2, the J gene TRBJ2-5; D remains unclear. Germline V gene sequence: CDR1 SGHTA, CDR2 FQGNSA. V dropped 0 bases and J dropped 2 bases, with 7 bases sitting between them. The CDR3 is made up of 14 amino acids. The CDR3 nucleotides read TGTGCCAGCAGCTTAGCGCGGCAACAAGAGACCCAGTACTTC. Its translation is CASSLARQQETQYF.

The chain uses TRBV18 and TRBJ1-1; 8 positions agree with TRBD1. The CDR3 sequence is 15 residues long. V dropped 3 bases and J dropped 4; count of bases not matched to a gene: 7. The V gene's germline CDR1 is KGHSH and CDR2 LQKENI. In DNA form, the CDR3 reads TGTGCCAGCTCACCCCGACAGGGGCACGGCACTGAAGCTTTCTTT. This translates into CASSPRQGHGTEAFF.

This sequence joins TRBV27 and TRBJ2-3; tentatively, D is TRBD1 or TRBD2 (5 bases each). The CDR3 totals 13 residues. The germline gives CDR1 MNHEY, CDR2 SMNVEV (reference sequence). V was clipped by 5 bases and J by 6 bases, with 12 bases between them. The CDR3 DNA follows: TGTGCCAGCAGTACCAAGAGGGGCGATACGCAGTATTTT. Amino acids: CASSTKRGDTQYF.

The chain carries TRBV4-2 and TRBJ1-4; D is possibly TRBD1 (5 bases). Between the trimmed V and J ends, which lost 0 bases and 15 bases, there was a span of 14 bases. CDR3 length: 13 residues. The germline V gene encodes CDR1 LGHNA and CDR2 YNFKEQ. The CDR3 nucleotides are TGTGCCAGCAGCCAAGAAGGGGCTGGGGTAGTGTTTTTT. This encodes CASSQEGAGVVFF.

The chain combines TRBV9 with TRBJ2-3; 9 nucleotides match TRBD2. In germline, CDR1 is SGDLS, CDR2 YYNGEE. With V trimmed by 1 base and J by 4 bases, 4 bases remained unmatched. This CDR3 comprises 15 residues. The chain's CDR3 is CASSVLTSGSDTQYF. Here the CDR3 DNA reads TGTGCCAGCAGCGTATTGACTAGCGGCTCAGATACGCAGTATTTT.

This chain joins TRBV10-3 and TRBJ2-5; 7 nucleotides agree with TRBD1. There are 16 residues in the CDR3. Per the germline V gene, CDR1 is ENHRY and CDR2 is SYGVKD. The V segment lost 0 bases and the J segment 5 bases; nucleotides outside the gene matches: 9. The CDR3 loop is CAISESATGVGETQYF. CDR3 coding DNA: TGTGCCATCAGTGAGTCCGCAACAGGGGTCGGGGAGACCCAGTACTTC.

The chain links TRBV11-2 to TRBJ2-1, with 11 bases matching TRBD2. V lost 5 bases, J lost 9 bases, and 9 bases stayed unmatched. Germline assignment: CDR1 SGHAT and CDR2 FQNNGV. This CDR3 region has 15 residues. The CDR3 sequence is CASSQTSGRSGEQFF. The CDR3 region has the DNA TGTGCCAGCAGCCAAACTAGCGGGAGATCGGGTGAGCAGTTCTTC.

The V gene is TRBV10-3, the J gene TRBJ2-3, with D perhaps matching TRBD2 (5 bases). CDR1 is ENHRY and CDR2 is SYGVKD in the germline V gene. The V end lost 0 bases, the J end lost 0 bases, and 10 bases lay between the germline ends. The CDR3 spans 16 residues. CDR3 sequence: CAISESAAVSTDTQYF. The DNA for the CDR3 is TGTGCCATCAGTGAGTCAGCGGCGGTGAGCACAGATACGCAGTATTTT.

The chain is built from TRBV21-1 and TRBJ1-1; the tabulated D call, TRBD1, remains unverified against the DNA. TRBV21-1 is a pseudogene segment. The CDR3 contains 15 residues. CDR3 DNA sequence: TGTGCCAGCAGCAAAACAGGGGGCTCGCATACTGAAGCTTTCTTT. It encodes CASSKTGGSHTEAFF.

The CDR3 DNA sequence: TGCGCCAGCAGCTTGGCCGCTAGCGGGGGCCTAAATGAGCAGTTCTTC. Translated: CASSLAASGGLNEQFF. This chain joins TRBV5-1 and TRBJ2-1, with 10 bases lining up with TRBD2. Germline V gene data show CDR1 as SGHRS and CDR2 as YFSETQ. V shed 0 bases and J 7 bases; nucleotides not matched to a gene: 7. The CDR3 is made up of 16 amino acids. Filled out from reference TRBV5-1 and TRBJ2-1, the complete variable domain reads KAGVTQTPRYLIKTRGQQVTLSCSPISGHRSVSWYQQTPGQGLQFLFEYFSETQRNKGNFPGRFSGRQFSNSRSEMNVSTLELGDSALYLCASSLAASGGLNEQFFGPGTRLTVL.

The rearrangement joins TRBV4-1 to TRBJ2-5; 7 bases align to TRBD1. Germline V gene lookup returns CDR1 MGHRA and CDR2 YSYEKL. The CDR3 has 14 amino acids. The V and J ends lost 3 bases and 1 base, in that order; junction bases with no gene match: 2. CDR3 bases: TGCGCCAGCAGCCAGGGGGACAGCCAAGAGACCCAGTACTTC. Translating it yields CASSQGDSQETQYF.

The chain employs TRBV6-1 and TRBJ1-2; 8 bases fit TRBD1. The CDR3 runs 15 residues. Germline trimming cut 5 bases from V and 8 bases from J; bases unmatched to any gene: 13. Germline CDR1 reads MNHNS; CDR2 reads SASEGT. This chain's CDR3 is CASSSSGGGIRGYTF. Here the CDR3 DNA reads TGTGCCAGCAGTTCATCAGGGGGCGGGATTCGGGGCTACACCTTC.

The rearrangement links TRBV19 to TRBJ2-3; 9 nucleotides line up with TRBD2. J gave up 4 bases and V 0 bases, and 11 bases lay outside the gene matches. Germline CDR1 is LNHDA and CDR2 is SQIVND (reference sequence). The CDR3 extends over 18 amino acids. The CDR3 protein is CASSIDHFASGIPDTQYF. The CDR3, as DNA: TGTGCCAGTAGTATAGATCACTTTGCTAGCGGGATCCCAGATACGCAGTATTTT.

This rearrangement joins TRBV4-1 to TRBJ2-2, with D possibly matching TRBD2 (6 bases). CDR1 MGHRA and CDR2 YSYEKL come from the germline V gene. Trimming cost V 2 bases and J 4 bases, with 8 bases left between them. This CDR3 has 14 amino acids. The CDR3 reads CASSQLGGTGELFF. The CDR3 nucleotides are TGCGCCAGCAGCCAACTGGGGGGCACCGGGGAGCTGTTTTTT.

The V gene is TRBV27, the J gene TRBJ2-2, with D possibly TRBD1 on 8 matching bases. The germline V and J ends were trimmed by 7 bases and 7 bases, with 16 bases remaining between them. The CDR3 covers 14 residues. In germline, CDR1 is MNHEY, CDR2 SMNVEV (reference sequence). CDR3 loop: CASTLTGGVGELFF. In DNA, the CDR3 is TGTGCCAGCACCTTAACAGGGGGGGTCGGGGAGCTGTTTTTT.

J is TRBJ2-4 and V is TRBV5-1; possible D gene TRBD2, 6 bases. The CDR3 extends over 15 amino acids. Per germline, CDR1 SGHRS and CDR2 YFSETQ. V dropped 7 bases and J dropped 6 bases, with 20 bases sitting between them. CDR3 coding DNA: TGCGCCAGCTCCCTCACGGGGGACCACAGAAACATTCAGTACTTC. Its protein product is CASSLTGDHRNIQYF.

The J gene is TRBJ2-1, the V gene TRBV10-1; 7 bases agree with TRBD2. The CDR3 spans 15 residues. Germline V lookup: CDR1 WNHNN, CDR2 SYGVQD (reference sequence). V lost 6 bases to trimming and J lost 4 bases; unmatched junction nucleotides: 9. The CDR3 DNA reads as TGCGCCAGCAGCCCCGTTACGGGAGGTTACAATGAGCAGTTCTTC. It is translated as CASSPVTGGYNEQFF.

The chain employs TRBV7-2 and TRBJ2-1; 7 bases are a match to TRBD2. Per the germline V gene, CDR1 is SGHTA and CDR2 is FQGNSA. CDR3 length equals 14 residues. V lost 1 base, J lost 8 bases, and 5 bases stayed unmatched. CDR3 amino acids: CASSLVGGRDEQFF. CDR3 nucleotides: TGTGCCAGCAGCTTAGTCGGGGGGAGGGATGAGCAGTTCTTC.

This chain connects TRBV19 to TRBJ2-3; unclear D gene. CDR3 length equals 16 residues. Germline CDR1 is LNHDA and CDR2 is SQIVND (reference sequence). Trimming took 4 bases from V and 0 from J, leaving 14 bases between them. Here the CDR3 reads CASSNRPRGSTDTQYF. In DNA form, the CDR3 reads TGTGCCAGTAGTAACCGTCCACGTGGGAGCACAGATACGCAGTATTTT.

The chain uses TRBV18 and TRBJ1-4; D not resolved. Germline-derived CDR1 and CDR2 are KGHSH and LQKENI. V was cut by 0 bases and J by 0 bases, with 8 bases left in between. This CDR3 has 16 amino acids. This CDR3 reads CASSPPKPATNEKLFF. DNA for the CDR3: TGTGCCAGCTCACCACCGAAGCCAGCAACTAATGAAAAACTGTTTTTT.

The chain has TRBV5-1 and TRBJ1-1; D may be TRBD1 (5 bases). Deletions cut 0 bases from V and 1 base from J, with 10 bases between. Germline V gene data show CDR1 as SGHRS and CDR2 as YFSETQ. This CDR3 contains 15 residues. The CDR3 reads CASSLAMGGNTEAFF. CDR3 in DNA: TGCGCCAGCAGCTTGGCTATGGGGGGGAACACTGAAGCTTTCTTT. The full variable domain, in which reference TRBV5-1 and TRBJ1-1 provide the parts outside the CDR3, is KAGVTQTPRYLIKTRGQQVTLSCSPISGHRSVSWYQQTPGQGLQFLFEYFSETQRNKGNFPGRFSGRQFSNSRSEMNVSTLELGDSALYLCASSLAMGGNTEAFFGQGTRLTVV.

The chain joins TRBV28 to TRBJ2-1; 7 bases align to TRBD1. Germline V CDR1 and CDR2: MDHEN, SYDVKM. This CDR3 has 16 amino acids. V was pared by 4 bases and J by 1 base, with 7 bases of the junction left unmatched. The CDR3 loop is CASSSTGTASYNEQFF. CDR3 bases: TGTGCCAGCAGTTCGACCGGGACAGCTTCCTACAATGAGCAGTTCTTC.

This clone is a singleton in its sample. This chain uses TRBV4-3 with TRBJ1-1; the D gene is possibly TRBD1 (5 bases). The V end lost 0 bases, the J end lost 4 bases, and 12 bases lay between the germline ends. The CDR3 totals 15 residues. Germline-derived CDR1 and CDR2 are LGHNA and YSLEER. This chain's CDR3 is CASSQESGHSTEAFF. The CDR3 coding sequence is TGCGCCAGCAGCCAAGAAAGTGGACACTCCACTGAAGCTTTCTTT.

The chain employs TRBV7-9 and TRBJ1-2; D not resolved. V lost 2 bases to trimming and J lost 1 base, with 14 bases between them. The CDR3 length is 16 residues. Germline CDR1 SEHNR, CDR2 FQNEAQ (reference sequence). The CDR3 is CASSLPTMGINYGYTF. In nucleotides, the CDR3 is TGTGCCAGCAGCTTACCCACAATGGGGATTAACTATGGCTACACCTTC.

V gene TRBV5-1 combines with J gene TRBJ2-3; 10 nucleotides agree with TRBD1. This CDR3 has 15 residues. With V trimmed by 2 bases and J by 6 bases, 6 bases remained unmatched. The germline CDR1 and CDR2 sequences are SGHRS and YFSETQ. The CDR3 DNA reads TGCGCCAGCAGCTTAGCGGGACAGGGGATGGATACGCAGTATTTT. Its protein product is CASSLAGQGMDTQYF.